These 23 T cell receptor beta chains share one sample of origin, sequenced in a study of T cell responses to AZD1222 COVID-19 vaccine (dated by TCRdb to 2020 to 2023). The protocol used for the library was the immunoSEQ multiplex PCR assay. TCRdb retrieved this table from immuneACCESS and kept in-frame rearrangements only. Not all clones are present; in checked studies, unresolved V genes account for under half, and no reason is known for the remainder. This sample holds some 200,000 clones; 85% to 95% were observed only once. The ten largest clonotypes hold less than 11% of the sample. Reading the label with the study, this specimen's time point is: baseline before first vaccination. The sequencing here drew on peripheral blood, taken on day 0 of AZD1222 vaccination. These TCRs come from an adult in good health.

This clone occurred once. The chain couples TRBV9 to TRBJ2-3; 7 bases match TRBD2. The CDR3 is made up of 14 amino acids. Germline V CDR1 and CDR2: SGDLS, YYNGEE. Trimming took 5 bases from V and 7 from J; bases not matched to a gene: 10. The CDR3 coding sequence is TGTGCCAGCAGTCCCCGGGACTACAGCCATACGCAGTATTTT. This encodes CASSPRDYSHTQYF.

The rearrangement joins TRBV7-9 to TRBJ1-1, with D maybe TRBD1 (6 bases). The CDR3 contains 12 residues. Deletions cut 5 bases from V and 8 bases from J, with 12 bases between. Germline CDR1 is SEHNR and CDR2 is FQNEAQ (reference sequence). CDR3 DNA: TGTGCCAGCAGCGACGGACAGCCAGAAGCTTTCTTT. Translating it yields CASSDGQPEAFF.

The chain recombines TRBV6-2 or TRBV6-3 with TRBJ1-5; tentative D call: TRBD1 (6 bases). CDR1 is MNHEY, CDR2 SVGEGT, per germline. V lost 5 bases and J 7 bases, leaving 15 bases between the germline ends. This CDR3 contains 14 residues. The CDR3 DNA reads TGTGCCAGCAGTCCCACAGGGATTTACCAGCCCCAGCATTTT. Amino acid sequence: CASSPTGIYQPQHF.

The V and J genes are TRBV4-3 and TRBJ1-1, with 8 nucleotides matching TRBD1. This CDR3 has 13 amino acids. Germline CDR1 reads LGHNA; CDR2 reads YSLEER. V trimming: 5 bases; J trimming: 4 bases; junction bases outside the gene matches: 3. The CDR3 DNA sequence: TGCGCCAGCAGCGCCCAGGGGGCCACTGAAGCTTTCTTT. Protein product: CASSAQGATEAFF.

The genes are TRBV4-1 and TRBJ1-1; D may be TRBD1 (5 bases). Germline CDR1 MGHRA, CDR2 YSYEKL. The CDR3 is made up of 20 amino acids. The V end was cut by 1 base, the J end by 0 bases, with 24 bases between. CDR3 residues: CASSQGLGMGLRFMNTEAFF. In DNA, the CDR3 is TGCGCCAGCAGCCAAGGGCTGGGGATGGGACTGAGATTCATGAACACTGAAGCTTTCTTT.

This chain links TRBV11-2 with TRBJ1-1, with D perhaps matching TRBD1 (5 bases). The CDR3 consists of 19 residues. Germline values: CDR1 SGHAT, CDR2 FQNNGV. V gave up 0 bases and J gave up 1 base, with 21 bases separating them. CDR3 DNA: TGTGCCAGCAGCTTAGACCCCCTTGCCAGACCAACAGGGAACACTGAAGCTTTCTTT. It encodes CASSLDPLARPTGNTEAFF.

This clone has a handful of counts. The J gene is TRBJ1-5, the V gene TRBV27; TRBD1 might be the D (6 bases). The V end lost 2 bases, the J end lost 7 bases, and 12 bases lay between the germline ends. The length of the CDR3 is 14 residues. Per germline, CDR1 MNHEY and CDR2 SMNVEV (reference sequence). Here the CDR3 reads CASSLKGGWQPQHF. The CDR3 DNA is TGTGCCAGCAGTTTAAAGGGGGGCTGGCAGCCCCAGCATTTT.

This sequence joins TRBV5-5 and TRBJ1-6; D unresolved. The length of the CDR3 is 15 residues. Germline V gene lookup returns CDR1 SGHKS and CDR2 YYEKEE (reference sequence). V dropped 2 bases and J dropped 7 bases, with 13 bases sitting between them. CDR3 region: CASSLRQATNSPLHF. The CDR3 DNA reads TGTGCCAGCAGCTTACGGCAGGCGACAAATTCACCCCTCCACTTT.

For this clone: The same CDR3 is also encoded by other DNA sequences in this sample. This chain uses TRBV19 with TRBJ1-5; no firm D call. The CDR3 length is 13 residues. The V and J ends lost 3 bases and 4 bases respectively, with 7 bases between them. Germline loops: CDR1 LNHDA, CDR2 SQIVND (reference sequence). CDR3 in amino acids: CASSMGGNQPQHF. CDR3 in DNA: TGTGCCAGTAGTATGGGAGGGAATCAGCCCCAGCATTTT.

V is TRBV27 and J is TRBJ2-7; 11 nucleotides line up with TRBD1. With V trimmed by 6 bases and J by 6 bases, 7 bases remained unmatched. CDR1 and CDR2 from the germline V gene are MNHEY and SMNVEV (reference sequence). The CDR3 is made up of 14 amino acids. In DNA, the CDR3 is TGTGCCAGCAGAGAAGGACAGGGGGCAGGCGAGCAGTACTTC. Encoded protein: CASREGQGAGEQYF.

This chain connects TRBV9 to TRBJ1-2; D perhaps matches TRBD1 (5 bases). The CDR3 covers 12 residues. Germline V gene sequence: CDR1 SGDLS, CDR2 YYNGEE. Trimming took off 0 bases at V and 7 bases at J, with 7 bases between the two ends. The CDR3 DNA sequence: TGTGCCAGCAGCGTAGGGGACCGTGGCTACACCTTC. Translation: CASSVGDRGYTF.

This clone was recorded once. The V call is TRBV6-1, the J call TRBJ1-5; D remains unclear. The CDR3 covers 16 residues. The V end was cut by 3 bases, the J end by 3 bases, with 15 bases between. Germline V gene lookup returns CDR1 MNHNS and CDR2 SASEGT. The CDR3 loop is CASSESFSSLNQPQHF. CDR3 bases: TGTGCCAGCAGTGAGAGCTTTAGCAGCCTCAATCAGCCCCAGCATTTT.

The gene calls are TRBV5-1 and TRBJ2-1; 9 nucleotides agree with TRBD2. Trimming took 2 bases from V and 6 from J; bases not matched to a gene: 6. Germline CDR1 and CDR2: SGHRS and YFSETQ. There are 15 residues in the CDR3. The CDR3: CASSLASGIPNEQFF. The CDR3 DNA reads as TGCGCCAGCAGCTTAGCTAGCGGGATTCCCAATGAGCAGTTCTTC.

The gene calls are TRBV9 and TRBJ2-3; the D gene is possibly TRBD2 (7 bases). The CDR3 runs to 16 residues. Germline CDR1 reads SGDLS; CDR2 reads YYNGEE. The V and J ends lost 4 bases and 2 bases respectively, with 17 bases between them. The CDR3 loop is CASSLSGGGLTDTQYF. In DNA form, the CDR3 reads TGTGCCAGCAGCCTTTCAGGCGGGGGCCTCACAGATACGCAGTATTTT. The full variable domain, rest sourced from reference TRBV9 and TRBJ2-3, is DSGVTQTPKHLITATGQRVTLRCSPRSGDLSVYWYQQSLDQGLQFLIQYYNGEERAKGNILERFSAQQFPDLHSELNLSSLELGDSALYFCASSLSGGGLTDTQYFGPGTRLTVL.

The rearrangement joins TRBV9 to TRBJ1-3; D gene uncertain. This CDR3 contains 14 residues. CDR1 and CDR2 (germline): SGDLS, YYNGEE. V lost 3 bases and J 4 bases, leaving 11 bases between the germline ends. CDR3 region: CASSAYGIGNTIYF. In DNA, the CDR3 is TGTGCCAGCAGCGCCTACGGGATAGGAAACACCATATATTTT.

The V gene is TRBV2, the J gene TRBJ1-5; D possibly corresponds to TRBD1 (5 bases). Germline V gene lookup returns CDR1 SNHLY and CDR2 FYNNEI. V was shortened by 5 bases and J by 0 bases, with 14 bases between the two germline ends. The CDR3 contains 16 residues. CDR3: CASSRSGTDSNQPQHF. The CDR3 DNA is TGTGCCAGCAGTAGATCCGGGACTGATAGCAATCAGCCCCAGCATTTT.

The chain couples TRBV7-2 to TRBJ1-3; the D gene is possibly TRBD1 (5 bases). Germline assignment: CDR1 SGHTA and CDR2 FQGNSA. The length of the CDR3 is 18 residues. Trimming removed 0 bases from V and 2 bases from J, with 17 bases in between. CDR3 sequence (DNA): TGTGCCAGCAGCTTAGCGGTTACCCGGGGGGAGGCTGGAAACACCATATATTTT. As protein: CASSLAVTRGEAGNTIYF.

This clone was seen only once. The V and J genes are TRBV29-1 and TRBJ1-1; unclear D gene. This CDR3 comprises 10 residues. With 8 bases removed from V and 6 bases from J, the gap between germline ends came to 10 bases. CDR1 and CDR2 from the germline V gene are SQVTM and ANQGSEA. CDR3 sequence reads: CSSIGAEAFF. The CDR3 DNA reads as TGCAGCTCCATCGGGGCTGAAGCTTTCTTT.

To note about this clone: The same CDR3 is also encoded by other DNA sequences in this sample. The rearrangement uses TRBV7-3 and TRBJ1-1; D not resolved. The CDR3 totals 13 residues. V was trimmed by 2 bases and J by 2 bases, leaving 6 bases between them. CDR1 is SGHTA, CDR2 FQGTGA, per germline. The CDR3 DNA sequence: TGTGCCAGCAGCTTAGACGTTAACACTGAAGCTTTCTTT. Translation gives CASSLDVNTEAFF.

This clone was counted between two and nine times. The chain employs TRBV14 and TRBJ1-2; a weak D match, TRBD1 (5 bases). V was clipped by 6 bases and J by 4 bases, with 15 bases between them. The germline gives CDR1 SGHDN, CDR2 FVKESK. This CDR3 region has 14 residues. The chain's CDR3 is CASSQMGTGYGYTF. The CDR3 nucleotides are TGTGCCAGCAGTCAGATGGGGACTGGCTATGGCTACACCTTC.

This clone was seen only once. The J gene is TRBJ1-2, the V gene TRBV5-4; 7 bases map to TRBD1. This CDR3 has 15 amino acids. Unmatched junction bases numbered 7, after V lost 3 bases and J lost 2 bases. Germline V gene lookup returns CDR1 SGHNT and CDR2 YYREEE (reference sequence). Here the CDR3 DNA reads TGTGCCAGCAGCTGGACAGGTCGTTCAAACTATGGCTACACCTTC. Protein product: CASSWTGRSNYGYTF.

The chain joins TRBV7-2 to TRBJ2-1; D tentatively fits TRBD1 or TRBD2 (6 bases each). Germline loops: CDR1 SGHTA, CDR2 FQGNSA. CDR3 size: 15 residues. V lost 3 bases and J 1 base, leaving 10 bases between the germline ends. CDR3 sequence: CASSLGAGSYNEQFF. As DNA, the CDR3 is TGTGCCAGCAGCTTGGGGGCGGGGTCCTACAATGAGCAGTTCTTC.

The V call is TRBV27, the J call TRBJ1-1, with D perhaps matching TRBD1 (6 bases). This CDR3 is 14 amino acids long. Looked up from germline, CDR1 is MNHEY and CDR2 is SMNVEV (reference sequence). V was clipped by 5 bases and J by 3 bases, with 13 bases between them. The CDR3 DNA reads TGTGCCAGCAGTCCAGTGACAGGAGACACTGAAGCTTTCTTT. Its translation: CASSPVTGDTEAFF.